This T cell receptor beta chain originates from a study of PD-1 blockade in classical Hodgkin lymphoma. Relapses following autologous stem cell transplantation were seen in all patients, with brentuximab vedotin exposure varying. Per germline, CDR1 MNHNY and CDR2 SVGAGI (reference sequence). Trimming took 6 bases from V and 13 from J; bases not matched to a gene: 10. The CDR3 has 12 residues. Measured with immunoSEQ multiplex PCR; TCRdb has only the in-frame clones, and not every one. Of 50,000 to 85,000 clones listed, 71% are singletons. The chain links TRBV6-6 to TRBJ2-5; 8 nucleotides match TRBD1. This specimen was peripheral blood mononuclear cells (PBMCs), taken before the second cycle of nivolumab. The sequence was obtained from a human donor with classical Hodgkin lymphoma. The CDR3 loop reads CASSKDRDGSYF. In nucleotides, the CDR3 is TGTGCCAGCAGCAAGGACAGGGATGGATCGTACTTC.